The 27 T cell receptor beta chains below come from one sample, sequenced in a study of CD8+CD57+ T cells in acquired aplastic anemia. TCR beta VDJ and CDR3 were profiled, and genomic DNA was the template. TCRdb re-called the reads through MiXCR, storing one row per CDR3 protein. The data contain approximately 470,000 distinct CDR3 sequences, around 30% of them singletons. Selection for sequencing was limited to patients who had shown CD8+CD57+ cell expansion by flow cytometry. The sample was sorted CD4+, CD8+, or CD8+CD57+ T cells (not recorded which) from PBMCs. Receptors originate from a human donor with aplastic anemia.

The genes are TRBV2 and TRBJ2-7; 8 bases map to TRBD1. The CDR3 has 15 residues. With V trimmed by 7 bases and J by 1 base, 9 bases remained unmatched. Germline V gene sequence: CDR1 SNHLY, CDR2 FYNNEI. CDR3 nucleotides: TGTGCCAGCACTTCCGGGACAGGACTTTCCTACGAGCAGTACTTC. This translates into CASTSGTGLSYEQYF.

This clonotype came up many times. The CDR3 bases are TGTGCCATCAGTGGAATACAGGGGCACGAGCAGTACTTC. It translates to CAISGIQGHEQYF. The J gene is TRBJ2-7, the V gene TRBV10-3; the match to TRBD1 covers 7 bases. Per germline, CDR1 ENHRY and CDR2 SYGVKD. The CDR3 runs 13 residues. J lost 5 bases, V lost 4 bases, and 5 bases had no gene match.

This clonotype was observed many times. This chain connects TRBV20-1 to TRBJ1-2; D might be TRBD1 (5 bases). Germline values: CDR1 DFQATT, CDR2 SNEGSKA (reference sequence). CDR3 length: 10 amino acids. Here the CDR3 DNA reads TGCAGGTCGGGGGGGGGTGGCTACACCTTC. It encodes CRSGGGGYTF.

This clonotype was observed at least ten times. The chain links TRBV20-1 to TRBJ2-7; no clear D. In germline, CDR1 is DFQATT, CDR2 SNEGSKA (reference sequence). The CDR3 has 13 amino acids. Trimming left V 0 bases short and J 0 bases short, with 6 bases between. The CDR3 DNA reads TGCAGTGCTAGAGACAGGAACTCCTACGAGCAGTACTTC. Protein sequence: CSARDRNSYEQYF.

The rearrangement links TRBV6-1 to TRBJ2-7; TRBD2 might be the D (6 bases). Trimming left V 7 bases short and J 7 bases short, with 17 bases between. Germline V CDR1 and CDR2: MNHNS, SASEGT. The CDR3 is made up of 13 amino acids. CDR3 nucleotides: TGTGCCAGCATCGGAGGGGATGGAGGGGAGCAGTACTTC. This encodes CASIGGDGGEQYF.

This clonotype was found many times. The V and J genes are TRBV10-3 and TRBJ1-3; the D is unclear. Germline lookup yields CDR1 ENHRY and CDR2 SYGVKD. The V gene lost 8 bases and the J gene lost 0 bases, with 8 bases spanning the gap. The CDR3 length is 13 residues. Here the CDR3 reads CAIPSYSGNTIYF. CDR3 DNA: TGTGCCATCCCCTCTTACTCTGGAAACACCATATATTTT.

Worth noting for this clonotype: This clone may be a read error of a much larger clone one base away. The chain combines TRBV29-1 with TRBJ1-1, with TRBD1 identical over 7 bases. The CDR3 is 14 amino acids. Germline V gene lookup returns CDR1 SQVTM and CDR2 ANQGSEA. CDR3 bases: TGCCGCGTTGATGGTCGGCAGGGGGTCACTGAAGCTTTCTTT. Translated: CRVDGRQGVTEAFF.

V and J are TRBV6-1 and TRBJ2-7, with TRBD1 matching 8 bases. The CDR3 covers 16 residues. From germline, CDR1 is MNHNS and CDR2 SASEGT. The V gene end was trimmed by 5 bases and the J gene end by 6 bases; junction bases not matched to a gene: 15. The CDR3 is CASSLSSDRGPLEQYF. The CDR3 DNA reads TGTGCCAGCAGTCTTTCATCAGACAGGGGTCCTCTCGAGCAGTACTTC.

Of note for this clonotype: This may come from a read error, since a much larger clone is one base off. The missing conserved phenylalanine or tryptophan at the end of this CDR3 makes a read error likely. The J gene is TRBJ1-2, the V gene TRBV6-4; the D is unclear. V lost 7 bases to trimming and J lost 6 bases, with 6 bases between them. This CDR3 spans 10 amino acids. CDR1 is MRHNA, CDR2 SNTAGT, per germline. The CDR3 nucleotides are TGTGCCAGCATTAGACATGGCTACACCTCC. Protein product: CASIRHGYTS.

This clonotype was seen ten or more times. V is TRBV9 and J is TRBJ2-5; possibly TRBD1 for D (6 bases). Trimming stripped 4 bases from V and 5 bases from J, with 12 bases between. CDR1 and CDR2 (germline): SGDLS, YYNGEE. The CDR3 has 13 residues. DNA of the CDR3: TGTGCCAGCAGCCCTACAGGGCGGGAGACCCAGTACTTC. Protein sequence: CASSPTGRETQYF.

This clonotype was found a few times. The V gene is TRBV2, the J gene TRBJ2-1, with 9 bases lining up with TRBD1. The ends lost 3 bases at V and 3 bases at J; junction bases unmatched: 9. Per germline, CDR1 SNHLY and CDR2 FYNNEI. The CDR3 is 17 amino acids. CDR3 loop: CASSESPDRGDYNEQFF. The CDR3 DNA reads TGTGCCAGCAGTGAGTCCCCGGACAGGGGCGACTACAATGAGCAGTTCTTC.

The chain has TRBV15 and TRBJ1-2; a possible D gene is TRBD1 (5 bases). This CDR3 contains 15 residues. The germline V and J ends were trimmed by 3 bases and 8 bases, with 19 bases remaining between them. CDR1 and CDR2 (germline): LNHNV, YYDKDF (reference sequence). CDR3 protein: CATSSETSGYGGYTF. The CDR3 nucleotides read TGTGCCACCAGCAGTGAAACCTCAGGGTACGGAGGCTACACCTTC.

This chain joins TRBV5-1 and TRBJ1-1; unclear D gene. Germline CDR1 SGHRS, CDR2 YFSETQ. CDR3 length equals 17 residues. Trimming pared 0 bases from V and 0 bases from J, leaving 15 bases between. CDR3 bases: TGCGCCAGCAGCTTGGGTAGATATCCTAACATGAACACTGAAGCTTTCTTT. Translation gives CASSLGRYPNMNTEAFF.

The rearrangement links TRBV11-1 to TRBJ2-1; 7 nucleotides align to TRBD2. V shed 3 bases, J shed 4 bases, and the junction held 6 bases outside the gene matches. Germline CDR1 reads SGHAT; CDR2 reads FQDESV (reference sequence). The CDR3 runs 15 residues. CDR3 loop: CASSFNGRTYNEQFF. In DNA form, the CDR3 reads TGTGCCAGCAGCTTTAACGGGAGGACTTACAATGAGCAGTTCTTC.

This clonotype has ten or more counts. This sequence joins TRBV29-1 and TRBJ1-1; D is undetermined. Germline CDR1 and CDR2: SQVTM and ANQGSEA. The CDR3 is made up of 13 amino acids. V lost 2 bases to trimming and J lost 0 bases, with 7 bases between them. CDR3 sequence reads: CSVELGMNTEAFF. CDR3 bases: TGCAGCGTTGAACTGGGTATGAACACTGAAGCTTTCTTT.

Many counts were recorded for this clonotype. The J gene is TRBJ2-7, the V gene TRBV10-2, with a possible D match to TRBD2 (6 bases). The CDR3 covers 13 residues. In germline, CDR1 is WSHSY, CDR2 SAAADI. V was clipped by 6 bases and J by 6 bases, with 15 bases between them. The CDR3 DNA follows: TGCGCCAGCAGCATGGACTACTTTGGCGAGCAGTACTTC. It encodes CASSMDYFGEQYF.

This clonotype occurred once. This rearrangement joins TRBV19 to TRBJ2-1, with D possibly TRBD1 on 5 matching bases. Trimming removed 1 base from V and 8 bases from J, with 12 bases in between. The germline V gene has CDR1 LNHDA and CDR2 SQIVND (reference sequence). The CDR3 has 14 residues. This chain's CDR3 is CASSIVLQGYEQFF. CDR3 DNA: TGTGCCAGTAGTATAGTCCTCCAGGGTTATGAGCAGTTCTTC.

About this clonotype itself: At one boundary the junction diverges from the germline segment, which might be a read error. This chain links TRBV2 with TRBJ2-7; tentative D call: TRBD1 (6 bases). CDR1 and CDR2 (germline): SNHLY, FYNNEI. CDR3 length equals 17 residues. The CDR3 sequence is CVSSRTPGQILSYEQYF. The CDR3 bases are TGTGTCAGCAGCCGGACTCCGGGACAAATTCTCTCCTACGAGCAGTACTTC.

This clonotype appeared many times. V gene TRBV7-8 combines with J gene TRBJ1-5, with D uncertain. V dropped 0 bases and J dropped 4 bases, with 10 bases sitting between them. This CDR3 has 15 residues. Germline values: CDR1 SGHVS, CDR2 FQNEAQ. CDR3 sequence: CASSLALGANQPQHF. In DNA form, the CDR3 reads TGTGCCAGCAGCTTAGCCCTAGGTGCGAATCAGCCCCAGCATTTT.

This chain uses TRBV20-1 with TRBJ2-7, with 10 bases lining up with TRBD1. The CDR3 length is 14 residues. Trimming cost V 5 bases and J 4 bases; bases outside gene matches: 8. Germline lookup yields CDR1 DFQATT and CDR2 SNEGSKA (reference sequence). The CDR3 loop reads CSALRDRGIYEQYF. Written as DNA, the CDR3 is TGCAGTGCTTTACGGGACAGGGGTATTTACGAGCAGTACTTC.

This clonotype has at least ten counts. V is TRBV20-1 and J is TRBJ1-6, with D perhaps matching TRBD1 (5 bases). The germline V gene has CDR1 DFQATT and CDR2 SNEGSKA (reference sequence). With 0 bases removed from V and 0 bases from J, the gap between germline ends came to 12 bases. The CDR3 has 17 residues. The CDR3 DNA is TGCAGTGCTAGAGATGCACAGGCGATCTCCTATAATTCACCCCTCCACTTT. It specifies CSARDAQAISYNSPLHF.

The J gene is TRBJ1-2, the V gene TRBV2; 7 bases are shared with TRBD1. Germline V lookup: CDR1 SNHLY, CDR2 FYNNEI. This CDR3 region has 14 residues. The trim removed 5 bases at V and 8 bases at J, leaving 11 bases unmatched. CDR3: CASSSTDRVRGYTF. The CDR3 DNA reads as TGTGCCAGCAGTTCTACAGACAGGGTACGAGGCTACACCTTC.

This clonotype has just a few counts. The chain has TRBV14 and TRBJ1-3; no reliable D call. There are 15 residues in the CDR3. V lost 3 bases, J lost 5 bases, and 14 bases lay in between. Germline V lookup: CDR1 SGHDN, CDR2 FVKESK. CDR3 DNA sequence: TGTGCCAGCAGCCACACCCGTGGACGGCGAAACACCATATATTTT. Amino acid sequence: CASSHTRGRRNTIYF.

This clonotype has ten or more counts. J is TRBJ1-2 and V is TRBV20-1; no reliable D call. Trimming cost V 6 bases and J 3 bases, with 8 bases left between them. Germline V gives CDR1 DFQATT, CDR2 SNEGSKA (reference sequence). The CDR3 sequence is 11 residues long. CDR3 nucleotide sequence: TGCAGTGCCATTGCGTACTATGGCTACACCTTC. Residues: CSAIAYYGYTF.

This clonotype was seen many times. CDR3 nucleotides: TGCAGTGCCACAAGACAGGGGAACACTGAAGCTTTCTTT. Protein product: CSATRQGNTEAFF. The chain uses TRBV20-1 and TRBJ1-1; 7 nucleotides align to TRBD1. The CDR3 is made up of 13 amino acids. CDR1 is DFQATT, CDR2 SNEGSKA, per germline (reference sequence). With V trimmed by 6 bases and J by 1 base, 5 bases remained unmatched.

CDR3 residues: CAWSTGGSYEQYF. CDR3 in DNA: TGTGCCTGGAGTACGGGCGGCTCCTACGAGCAGTACTTC. The rearrangement links TRBV19 to TRBJ2-7; D gene unclear. The germline V gene encodes CDR1 LNHDA and CDR2 SQIVND (reference sequence). CDR3 length: 13 residues. The V end lost 11 bases, the J end lost 0 bases, and 14 bases lay between the germline ends.

Concerning this clonotype itself: A read error may explain this, as a much larger clone is one base away. A read error is likely, as this CDR3 ends without the conserved phenylalanine or tryptophan. The chain couples TRBV5-1 to TRBJ1-5, with no clear D. The CDR3 totals 14 residues. Trimming pared 2 bases from V and 6 bases from J, leaving 12 bases between. Germline CDR1 and CDR2: SGHRS and YFSETQ. Written as DNA, the CDR3 is TGCGCCAGCAGCTTAGATGGGGTTCCTCAGCCCCAGCATTCT. Protein product: CASSLDGVPQPQHS.